This TCR beta chain was retrieved from a study of shared clonotypes between healthy human individuals. Study results and caveats: The sharing of 4% to 5.5% of naive CD4 clonotypes was seen across a few donors. Relative to memory subsets, naive subsets generally showed larger estimated richness.

As to this clone: The antigen remains unidentified. Distinct nucleotide sequences in the sample also encode this CDR3.

Libraries were prepared by immunoSEQ multiplex PCR; TCRdb keeps only in-frame clonotypes and omits some of them. The repertoire has a few million clones, 92% of them found once; the top ten carry around 0.35%. The V gene's germline CDR1 is SGHRS and CDR2 YFSETQ. Trimming took off 0 bases at V and 2 bases at J, with 5 bases between the two ends. The CDR3 totals 14 residues. This clonotype was obtained from a man younger than 35 in good health. Some clones in this sample may be carry-over from other donors' samples. The sequencing sample was made of naive CD4+ T cells from PBMCs. Subset: CD45RA+ positively selected. The chain employs TRBV5-1 and TRBJ2-2; D is unclear. The CDR3 sequence: CASSLAVNTGELFF. Written as DNA, the CDR3 is TGCGCCAGCAGCTTGGCAGTAAACACCGGGGAGCTGTTTTTT.